The entry that follows covers one T cell receptor (beta chain) sequence. What it recognizes is unknown. The study drew the donors from its approximately 110-subject validation cohort, separate from the approximately 700-subject first cohort. J lost 2 bases, V lost 5 bases, and 2 bases had no gene match. This CDR3 comprises 13 residues. Germline loops: CDR1 MNHNS, CDR2 SASEGT. The data were obtained in a study of cytomegalovirus exposure and HLA in healthy donors. Whole-study findings and limits: Researchers counted about 150 TCR beta chains as cytomegalovirus-associated. Cytomegalovirus status, reportedly, was diagnosed with high specificity and sensitivity by the classifier. Most observed TCR sequences were rare, whereas some public TCRs were detected in many donors.

Produced via immunoSEQ multiplex PCR; TCRdb's table is partial and in-frame only. The repertoire consists of 150,000 to 200,000 clones, with 85% occurring once and the leading ten covering more than 15%. This clonotype was obtained from a young man in good health and CMV-seropositive. The V and J genes are TRBV6-1 and TRBJ2-5; 7 nucleotides line up with TRBD2. Input material: PBMCs. The CDR3 DNA reads TGTGCCAGCAGTTTCGGGGGGCAAGAGACCCAGTACTTC. This gives the protein CASSFGGQETQYF.